These 7 T cell receptor beta chains were sequenced from one sample in a study of regulatory T cells in long-lasting Graves disease. In building TCR beta libraries, iRepertoire HTBI primers were used together with Arm-PCR of CDR3 regions. TCRdb redid the calling of the multiplex PCR reads with MiXCR, one entry per CDR3 protein. In the table there are approximately 350,000 distinct CDR3 sequences, more than 20% of which are singletons. Time point indicated: persistent/refractory GD, antithyroid drugs over 5 years with positive TRAb. Extracted PBMC RNA gave rise to the TCR library. Sequences were derived from peripheral blood mononuclear cells (PBMCs), sampled when the disease was refractory, from a patient treated with antithyroid drugs. The receptor source for this set is a woman aged 40-49 years with Graves disease.

This clonotype appeared many times. The J gene is TRBJ2-7, the V gene TRBV28, with 7 bases lining up with TRBD1. This CDR3 comprises 14 residues. The junction had 6 bases not matched to a gene; V was cut back by 5 bases and J by 2 bases. Looked up from germline, CDR1 is MDHEN and CDR2 is SYDVKM. CDR3 loop: CASSPGGHTYEQYF. CDR3 nucleotide sequence: TGTGCCAGCAGTCCAGGGGGTCATACCTACGAGCAGTACTTC.

This clonotype was observed at least ten times. The rearrangement joins TRBV11-2 to TRBJ2-7; tentatively, D is TRBD1 (6 bases). With 7 bases removed from V and 2 bases from J, the gap between germline ends came to 15 bases. Germline CDR1 is SGHAT and CDR2 is FQNNGV. CDR3 size: 14 residues. CDR3 loop: CASTLYRDPYEQYF. CDR3 nucleotide sequence: TGTGCCAGCACTCTATACAGGGATCCCTACGAGCAGTACTTC.

This clonotype was seen repeatedly, ten times or more. The rearrangement joins TRBV11-1 to TRBJ2-7, with D unclear. CDR3 length equals 12 residues. V was clipped by 4 bases and J by 6 bases, with 10 bases between them. CDR1 SGHAT and CDR2 FQDESV come from the germline V gene (reference sequence). The CDR3 sequence is CASSYSSREQYF. The CDR3, as DNA: TGTGCCAGCAGCTACAGTTCGCGCGAGCAGTACTTC.

This clonotype was counted ten times or more. The rearrangement joins TRBV12-3 or TRBV12-4 to TRBJ2-7; TRBD1 aligns across 8 bases. V shed 7 bases, J shed 6 bases, and the junction held 11 bases outside the gene matches. CDR3 length: 14 amino acids. CDR3 loop: CASTPGTGYGEQYF. For the CDR3, the DNA is TGTGCCAGCACTCCCGGGACAGGTTATGGCGAGCAGTACTTC.

This clonotype was detected many times. The chain uses TRBV6-1 and TRBJ1-5; TRBD1 is a possible D gene (6 bases). Trimming shortened V by 0 bases and J by 5 bases, and 8 bases separated the two germline ends. Germline assignment: CDR1 MNHNS and CDR2 SASEGT. The CDR3 spans 14 residues. CDR3 coding DNA: TGTGCCAGCAGTGAAGCCAGGGGAGATCAGCCCCAGCATTTT. This translates into CASSEARGDQPQHF.

This clonotype was counted ten times or more. The chain employs TRBV7-2 and TRBJ1-6; a possible D gene is TRBD1 (5 bases). Trimming took 9 bases from V and 7 from J, leaving 16 bases between them. The germline V gene encodes CDR1 SGHTA and CDR2 FQGNSA. The CDR3 runs to 14 residues. CDR3 coding DNA: TGTGCCAGTTCTCGGGAGGGGCTCAATTCACCCCTCCACTTT. Translated, it gives CASSREGLNSPLHF.

This clonotype showed up many times. V and J are TRBV10-3 and TRBJ2-7; D call uncertain. Trimming stripped 0 bases from V and 7 bases from J, with 7 bases between. Germline CDR1 reads ENHRY; CDR2 reads SYGVKD. The length of the CDR3 is 12 residues. The CDR3 reads CAISESTYEQYF. The CDR3 nucleotides read TGTGCCATCAGTGAGTCTACATATGAGCAGTACTTC.